These 25 T cell receptor beta chains were all obtained from the same sample, sequenced in a study of blood T cell repertoires in COVID-19. The protocol was immunoSEQ multiplex PCR, while the TCRdb copy is restricted to in-frame clones and leaves out a portion. The sample shows tens of thousands of clones, around nine tenths of them seen only once. The specimen was peripheral blood. The receptors were sampled from a man between 60 and 75 years old with active or convalescent COVID-19.

This clone has only one observation. The CDR3 loop is CASSGQGEAFF. Written as DNA, the CDR3 is TGTGCCAGCAGTGGCCAGGGTGAAGCTTTCTTT. The rearrangement links TRBV2 to TRBJ1-1, with a possible D match to TRBD1 (5 bases). V was clipped by 4 bases and J by 7 bases, with 7 bases between them. The CDR3 length is 11 residues. Germline CDR1 SNHLY, CDR2 FYNNEI.

The chain recombines TRBV19 with TRBJ1-1; D is undetermined. The V end was cut by 8 bases, the J end by 3 bases, with 7 bases between. Germline V gene lookup returns CDR1 LNHDA and CDR2 SQIVND (reference sequence). This CDR3 is built from 11 residues. CDR3 nucleotide sequence: TGTGCCAGTCTCTCCCACACTGAAGCTTTCTTT. Translated, it gives CASLSHTEAFF.

The chain uses TRBV24-1 and TRBJ2-6; 7 bases match TRBD2. The V gene end was trimmed by 10 bases and the J gene end by 1 base; junction bases not matched to a gene: 6. The CDR3 is made up of 15 amino acids. The germline CDR1 and CDR2 sequences are KGHDR and SFDVKD. CDR3: CATGPGGSGANVLTF. CDR3 coding DNA: TGTGCCACAGGACCGGGGGGATCTGGGGCCAACGTCCTGACTTTC.

This chain's CDR3 is CASSLSRAPYNEQFF. Written as DNA, the CDR3 is TGTGCCAGCAGTTTATCAAGAGCTCCCTACAATGAGCAGTTCTTC. The rearrangement links TRBV27 to TRBJ2-1; D is ambiguous. The CDR3 length is 15 residues. Germline V gives CDR1 MNHEY, CDR2 SMNVEV (reference sequence). V was cut by 0 bases and J by 2 bases, with 8 bases left in between.

This clone was observed a handful of times. V and J are TRBV11-2 and TRBJ1-1, with D possibly TRBD1 on 6 matching bases. Trimming took 2 bases from V and 1 from J, leaving 11 bases between them. The CDR3 length is 15 residues. Germline lookup yields CDR1 SGHAT and CDR2 FQNNGV. The CDR3 DNA sequence: TGTGCCAGCAGCTTACTCGGACAGAGGAACACTGAAGCTTTCTTT. Amino acids: CASSLLGQRNTEAFF.

The CDR3 DNA reads TGTGCCAGCAGTTTTTCAGGGTCTAAGGGCTACACCTTC. This translates into CASSFSGSKGYTF. The chain has TRBV12-3 or TRBV12-4 and TRBJ1-2; TRBD1 might be the D (5 bases). Trimming cost V 3 bases and J 8 bases, with 13 bases left between them. This CDR3 is built from 13 residues.

The genes are TRBV5-8 and TRBJ1-4, with 7 bases aligning to TRBD1. Looked up from germline, CDR1 is SGHTS and CDR2 is YDEGEE. V dropped 4 bases and J dropped 7; count of bases not matched to a gene: 7. The CDR3 runs to 14 residues. CDR3 sequence (DNA): TGTGCCAGCAGCATAGGACAGGCGGGTGAAAAACTGTTTTTT. It specifies CASSIGQAGEKLFF.

V is TRBV3-1 (or the pseudogene TRBV3-2) and J is TRBJ1-4; 9 nucleotides line up with TRBD1. Germline V gene lookup returns CDR1 LGHDT and CDR2 YNNKEL (reference sequence). V lost 2 bases, J lost 9 bases, and 7 bases stayed unmatched. The CDR3 runs 15 residues. The CDR3 sequence is CASSQPGQGRKKLFF. CDR3 DNA sequence: TGTGCCAGCAGCCAACCGGGACAGGGTAGGAAAAAACTGTTTTTT.

V usage is TRBV9 and J usage is TRBJ2-7, with D perhaps matching TRBD2 (6 bases). The CDR3 consists of 13 residues. V dropped 3 bases and J dropped 10 bases, with 17 bases sitting between them. The germline V gene has CDR1 SGDLS and CDR2 YYNGEE. The CDR3 DNA reads TGTGCCAGCAGCGAGTTTCCGGGACTTAAACAGTACTTC. Encoded protein: CASSEFPGLKQYF.

The J gene is TRBJ2-6, the V gene TRBV5-4; TRBD1 aligns across 7 bases. Trimming at V came to 2 bases and at J to 4 bases, leaving 6 bases not matched to a gene. Germline V gene sequence: CDR1 SGHNT, CDR2 YYREEE (reference sequence). This CDR3 comprises 16 residues. CDR3: CASSFEGATGANVLTF. The CDR3 bases are TGTGCCAGCAGCTTTGAGGGGGCAACCGGGGCCAACGTCCTGACTTTC.

This chain uses TRBV5-1 with TRBJ1-4; maybe TRBD1 (5 bases). Germline lookup yields CDR1 SGHRS and CDR2 YFSETQ. This CDR3 region has 14 residues. Trimming left V 6 bases short and J 7 bases short, with 16 bases between. The DNA for the CDR3 is TGCGCCAGCACCTGGGGACCGCGGGGTGAAAAACTGTTTTTT. Its translation is CASTWGPRGEKLFF. Looking up the rest from reference TRBV5-1 and TRBJ1-4 gives the full variable domain: KAGVTQTPRYLIKTRGQQVTLSCSPISGHRSVSWYQQTPGQGLQFLFEYFSETQRNKGNFPGRFSGRQFSNSRSEMNVSTLELGDSALYLCASTWGPRGEKLFFGSGTQLSVL.

This clone was detected once. The chain links TRBV5-6 to TRBJ1-4; 7 bases align to TRBD1. Germline V gene sequence: CDR1 SGHDT, CDR2 YYEEEE. This CDR3 region has 16 residues. The J segment lost 0 bases and the V segment lost 4 bases, leaving 6 bases of the junction unmatched. CDR3 coding DNA: TGTGCCAGCAGCCGGGGACAGATAGCAACTAATGAAAAACTGTTTTTT. Encoded protein: CASSRGQIATNEKLFF.

The chain has TRBV2 and TRBJ1-5, with 10 bases that match TRBD1. CDR1 is SNHLY, CDR2 FYNNEI, per germline. The CDR3 totals 16 residues. J gave up 2 bases and V 6 bases, and 7 bases lay outside the gene matches. CDR3 in amino acids: CASRPGQGDRNQPQHF. As DNA, the CDR3 is TGTGCCAGCAGACCCGGACAGGGGGATCGCAATCAGCCCCAGCATTTT.

This clone is a singleton in its sample. The chain joins TRBV14 to TRBJ2-1, with TRBD2 matching 10 bases. V shed 5 bases and J 2 bases; nucleotides not matched to a gene: 3. The CDR3 sequence is 15 residues long. Germline CDR1 reads SGHDN; CDR2 reads FVKESK. CDR3 sequence (DNA): TGTGCCAGCAGCAGGACTAGCGGCGCCTACAATGAGCAGTTCTTC. It yields the protein CASSRTSGAYNEQFF.

The chain is built from TRBV19 and TRBJ1-1; 8 bases align to TRBD1. The CDR3 has 15 amino acids. Germline loops: CDR1 LNHDA, CDR2 SQIVND (reference sequence). The J segment lost 3 bases and the V segment lost 5 bases, leaving 8 bases of the junction unmatched. CDR3 sequence (DNA): TGTGCCAGTAGTCTCAGGGGGCGCCGGGACACTGAAGCTTTCTTT. Protein product: CASSLRGRRDTEAFF.

V is TRBV7-9 and J is TRBJ1-6; D might be TRBD1 (5 bases). The CDR3 is made up of 13 amino acids. Between the trimmed V and J ends, which lost 6 bases and 6 bases, there was a span of 9 bases. The germline gives CDR1 SEHNR, CDR2 FQNEAQ (reference sequence). CDR3 loop: CASSGASNSPLHF. The CDR3 DNA sequence: TGTGCCAGCAGTGGGGCCTCTAATTCACCCCTCCACTTT.

To note about this clone: Germline and junction disagree at one end, which may indicate a read error. V gene TRBV12-3 or TRBV12-4 combines with J gene TRBJ2-4; 10 bases align to TRBD1. The CDR3 extends over 13 amino acids. As DNA, the CDR3 is TGTGCCAGCAGTTTAGTTCTCCGGGACAGGGGCAACTTC. Its protein is CASSLVLRDRGNF.

This clone came up once. The chain joins TRBV18 to TRBJ2-3, with D perhaps matching TRBD2 (6 bases). With 0 bases removed from V and 3 bases from J, the gap between germline ends came to 13 bases. CDR1 KGHSH and CDR2 LQKENI come from the germline V gene. The CDR3 runs to 16 residues. In DNA, the CDR3 is TGTGCCAGCTCACCACCCGCTCTCGGAGGGACAGATACGCAGTATTTT. Its translation is CASSPPALGGTDTQYF.

The chain is built from TRBV19 and TRBJ1-1, with D perhaps matching TRBD1 (6 bases). Trimming left V 6 bases short and J 1 base short, with 9 bases between. Germline V gene sequence: CDR1 LNHDA, CDR2 SQIVND (reference sequence). The CDR3 length is 13 residues. The CDR3 nucleotides are TGTGCCAGTAGACCGGGACAGAACACTGAAGCTTTCTTT. Its protein is CASRPGQNTEAFF. Full variable domain (outside the CDR3, taken from reference TRBV19 and TRBJ1-1): DGGITQSPKYLFRKEGQNVTLSCEQNLNHDAMYWYRQDPGQGLRLIYYSQIVNDFQKGDIAEGYSVSREKKESFPLTVTSAQKNPTAFYLCASRPGQNTEAFFGQGTRLTVV.

V usage is TRBV18 and J usage is TRBJ2-1; 7 positions match TRBD1. CDR1 KGHSH and CDR2 LQKENI come from the germline V gene. The CDR3 loop spans 15 amino acids. V trimming: 3 bases; J trimming: 7 bases; junction bases outside the gene matches: 9. CDR3 amino acids: CASSPAWGRGNEQFF. As DNA, the CDR3 is TGTGCCAGCTCACCGGCCTGGGGCAGGGGGAATGAGCAGTTCTTC.

The genes are TRBV19 and TRBJ1-4; D is unresolved. CDR1 LNHDA and CDR2 SQIVND come from the germline V gene (reference sequence). V was pared by 4 bases and J by 0 bases, with 21 bases between. The CDR3 extends over 19 amino acids. The CDR3 sequence: CASSTRVLWVTATNEKLFF. The CDR3 region has the DNA TGTGCCAGTAGTACCCGAGTACTCTGGGTTACAGCAACTAATGAAAAACTGTTTTTT.

The gene calls are TRBV18 and TRBJ2-1; 8 positions match TRBD1. CDR1 is KGHSH and CDR2 is LQKENI in the germline V gene. Trimming removed 3 bases from V and 7 bases from J; junction bases left unmatched: 8. CDR3 size: 15 residues. CDR3 amino acids: CASSPRQGIENEQFF. The DNA for the CDR3 is TGTGCCAGCTCACCCCGACAGGGGATCGAAAATGAGCAGTTCTTC.

This rearrangement joins TRBV7-6 to TRBJ1-2, with TRBD1 as a possible D gene (5 bases). Germline V gene sequence: CDR1 SGHVS, CDR2 FNYEAQ. The CDR3 runs to 16 residues. V dropped 1 base and J dropped 4 bases, with 16 bases sitting between them. The CDR3 DNA reads TGTGCCAGCAGCTTAGAATCCGGCAGGGTAGGCTATGGCTACACCTTC. Translating gives CASSLESGRVGYGYTF.

The rearrangement links TRBV18 to TRBJ2-3; the match to TRBD1 covers 9 bases. CDR1 is KGHSH, CDR2 LQKENI, per germline. This CDR3 has 16 residues. Losses at the gene ends were 2 bases for V and 1 base for J; bases not matched to a gene: 4. The CDR3 region has the DNA TGTGCCAGCTCACCAGGGACAGGGCCTGGCACAGATACGCAGTATTTT. It codes for CASSPGTGPGTDTQYF.

This chain joins TRBV15 and TRBJ2-5; TRBD2 aligns across 12 bases. CDR3 length: 16 amino acids. In germline, CDR1 is LNHNV, CDR2 YYDKDF (reference sequence). J gave up 1 base and V 5 bases, and 5 bases lay outside the gene matches. The CDR3 here is CATSLGLAGTQETQYF. The CDR3 coding sequence is TGTGCCACCAGCCTTGGACTAGCGGGGACCCAAGAGACCCAGTACTTC.